The 22 T cell receptor beta chains below come from one sample, sequenced in a study of shared clonotypes between healthy human individuals. The assay was immunoSEQ multiplex PCR, and TCRdb's table has in-frame clones only and misses some. The profile shows about 2.4 million clones, more than 80% of them singletons. Sequenced sample: naive CD4+ T cells sorted from blood. Indicated subset: CD45RA+ positively selected. These receptors all come from a man younger than 30 in good health.

The rearrangement uses TRBV5-1 and TRBJ2-7; no reliable D call. Trimming stripped 3 bases from V and 6 bases from J, with 7 bases between. Germline V CDR1 and CDR2: SGHRS, YFSETQ. The length of the CDR3 is 11 residues. CDR3 sequence: CASSSSIEQYF. The CDR3 region has the DNA TGCGCCAGCAGCTCCTCTATCGAGCAGTACTTC.

This clone came up once. The chain recombines TRBV30 with TRBJ1-2; D gene unclear. The CDR3 length is 12 residues. Germline lookup yields CDR1 GTSNPN and CDR2 SVGIG (reference sequence). Trimming removed 4 bases from V and 7 bases from J, with 13 bases in between. CDR3 DNA: TGTGCCTGGACCGGCAGTGGGTCTGGCTACACCTTC. It specifies CAWTGSGSGYTF.

As regards this clone: Other nucleotide sequences in the sample specify the same CDR3. This chain connects TRBV7-8 to TRBJ2-1; 9 bases are shared with TRBD2. The CDR3 sequence is 15 residues long. Trimming cost V 1 base and J 4 bases; bases outside gene matches: 2. Germline V gives CDR1 SGHVS, CDR2 FQNEAQ. In DNA form, the CDR3 reads TGTGCCAGCAGCTTAGGACTAGCGGCGTACAATGAGCAGTTCTTC. Encoded protein: CASSLGLAAYNEQFF.

The V gene is TRBV30, the J gene TRBJ2-7, with TRBD2 identical over 8 bases. Germline V lookup: CDR1 GTSNPN, CDR2 SVGIG (reference sequence). V lost 2 bases and J lost 6; bases outside the gene matches: 0. CDR3 length: 11 residues. Written as DNA, the CDR3 is TGTGCCTGGAGTCGGGGGGGCGAGCAGTACTTC. Translation gives CAWSRGGEQYF.

With regard to this clone: The same CDR3 arises from other DNA sequences in this sample as well. J is TRBJ1-2 and V is TRBV6-5; D is possibly TRBD1 (6 bases). Germline-derived CDR1 and CDR2 are MNHEY and SVGAGI. With 6 bases removed from V and 8 bases from J, the gap between germline ends came to 16 bases. The CDR3 extends over 13 amino acids. The CDR3 loop is CASSRVGAGGYTF. Here the CDR3 DNA reads TGTGCCAGCAGCCGTGTGGGGGCTGGGGGCTACACCTTC.

The rearrangement joins TRBV5-4 to TRBJ2-5; D gene unclear. V lost 4 bases to trimming and J lost 2 bases, with 3 bases between them. The CDR3 runs 11 residues. The V gene's germline CDR1 is SGHNT and CDR2 YYREEE (reference sequence). CDR3: CASSRQETQYF. CDR3 in DNA: TGTGCCAGCAGCAGACAAGAGACCCAGTACTTC. Based on the CDR3 plus reference TRBV5-4 and TRBJ2-5, the full variable domain is ETGVTQSPTHLIKTRGQQVTLRCSSQSGHNTVSWYQQALGQGPQFIFQYYREEENGRGNFPPRFSGLQFPNYSSELNVNALELDDSALYLCASSRQETQYFGPGTRLLVL.

The chain joins TRBV18 to TRBJ1-2; 10 nucleotides match TRBD1. The CDR3 covers 15 residues. Unmatched junction bases numbered 10, after V lost 5 bases and J lost 7 bases. Germline V CDR1 and CDR2: KGHSH, LQKENI. In DNA, the CDR3 is TGTGCCAGCTCAATTCCGGGACAGGGGAATAGTGGCTACACCTTC. Its translation is CASSIPGQGNSGYTF.

The CDR3 nucleotides are TGTGCCAGCAGTCACCCAGTGGATGTAGGCAATGAGCAGTTCTTC. Its protein product is CASSHPVDVGNEQFF. The chain joins TRBV27 to TRBJ2-1, with unresolved D. Trimming removed 5 bases from V and 6 bases from J, with 17 bases in between. This CDR3 is 15 amino acids long. The germline V gene has CDR1 MNHEY and CDR2 SMNVEV (reference sequence).

The chain joins TRBV4-3 to TRBJ2-7; D may be TRBD2 (6 bases). V dropped 0 bases and J dropped 5 bases, with 26 bases sitting between them. Germline V lookup: CDR1 LGHNA, CDR2 YSLEER. CDR3 size: 19 residues. In nucleotides, the CDR3 is TGCGCCAGCAGCCAAGATCCGAAAGGCGGGACTGACAACGTTAACGAGCAGTACTTC. It translates to CASSQDPKGGTDNVNEQYF.

This chain's CDR3 is CASSTGGGTEAFF. CDR3 DNA sequence: TGTGCCAGCAGTACAGGAGGAGGCACTGAAGCTTTCTTT. The chain has TRBV5-6 and TRBJ1-1, with D tentatively TRBD1 (5 bases). The V gene's germline CDR1 is SGHDT and CDR2 YYEEEE. The ends were cut back, 5 bases at V and 4 bases at J, with 12 bases in the middle. CDR3 length: 13 residues.

This chain links TRBV21-1 with TRBJ2-1; TRBD2, as called in the table, went unchecked against the DNA. TRBV21-1 is designated a pseudogene. The CDR3 is 18 amino acids. CDR3 nucleotides: TGTGCCAGCAGCAAGGCAGATAATCGGGGGGTCTCCTACAATGAGCAGTTCTTC. Translation: CASSKADNRGVSYNEQFF.

The CDR3: CASQSGQGGAKNIQYF. DNA of the CDR3: TGTGCCAGCCAGAGTGGGCAGGGGGGAGCCAAAAACATTCAGTACTTC. The rearrangement links TRBV7-6 to TRBJ2-4; the D gene is possibly TRBD1 (7 bases). The ends were cut back, 8 bases at V and 0 bases at J, with 17 bases in the middle. CDR3 length equals 16 residues. Germline CDR1 reads SGHVS; CDR2 reads FNYEAQ. Full variable domain (missing parts from reference TRBV7-6 and TRBJ2-4): GAGVSQSPRYKVTKRGQDVALRCDPISGHVSLYWYRQALGQGPEFLTYFNYEAQQDKSGLPNDRFSAERPEGSISTLTIQRTEQRDSAMYRCASQSGQGGAKNIQYFGAGTRLSVL.

V is TRBV10-3 and J is TRBJ2-3, with D tentatively TRBD1 (6 bases). The ends were cut back, 7 bases at V and 1 base at J, with 15 bases in the middle. Germline CDR1 ENHRY, CDR2 SYGVKD. The CDR3 has 15 amino acids. CDR3 coding DNA: TGTGCCATCACGGCCCCAGGGGACGGCACAGATACGCAGTATTTT. The encoded protein is CAITAPGDGTDTQYF.

The chain has TRBV5-1 and TRBJ2-1; D is uncertain. V lost 2 bases to trimming and J lost 0 bases, with 9 bases between them. The V gene's germline CDR1 is SGHRS and CDR2 YFSETQ. CDR3 size: 15 residues. The CDR3 region is CASSFGPASYNEQFF. DNA of the CDR3: TGCGCCAGCAGCTTTGGCCCTGCCTCCTACAATGAGCAGTTCTTC.

The chain uses TRBV9 and TRBJ2-3; perhaps TRBD1 as D (6 bases). The CDR3 loop spans 15 amino acids. Trimming stripped 0 bases from V and 2 bases from J, with 10 bases between. In germline, CDR1 is SGDLS, CDR2 YYNGEE. CDR3 amino acids: CASSVDRGYTDTQYF. DNA for the CDR3: TGTGCCAGCAGCGTAGATAGGGGGTACACAGATACGCAGTATTTT.

This clone has just a few counts. This chain uses TRBV28 with TRBJ1-5; D is unclear. CDR1 and CDR2 (germline): MDHEN, SYDVKM. V lost 5 bases and J 3 bases, leaving 17 bases between the germline ends. The CDR3 totals 16 residues. The CDR3 reads CASSRFAGTANQPQHF. The DNA of the CDR3 is TGTGCCAGCAGTCGGTTTGCCGGTACTGCCAATCAGCCCCAGCATTTT.

The chain joins TRBV27 to TRBJ2-7, with a tentative D call TRBD2 (6 bases). This CDR3 has 14 residues. The ends were cut back, 5 bases at V and 3 bases at J, with 14 bases in the middle. The germline V gene has CDR1 MNHEY and CDR2 SMNVEV (reference sequence). The CDR3 here is CASSPGLPRYEQYF. DNA for the CDR3: TGTGCCAGCAGTCCGGGACTGCCGCGCTACGAGCAGTACTTC.

V usage is TRBV7-9 and J usage is TRBJ2-7, with D possibly matching TRBD1 (5 bases). Trimming pared 1 base from V and 2 bases from J, leaving 12 bases between. In germline, CDR1 is SEHNR, CDR2 FQNEAQ (reference sequence). The CDR3 totals 15 residues. The CDR3 sequence is CASSLEVGVTYEQYF. CDR3 nucleotides: TGTGCCAGCAGCTTAGAGGTAGGGGTCACCTACGAGCAGTACTTC.

The chain links TRBV11-2 to TRBJ2-2, with 9 bases identical to TRBD2. Germline CDR1 SGHAT, CDR2 FQNNGV. Germline trimming cut 4 bases from V and 7 bases from J; bases unmatched to any gene: 4. This CDR3 spans 14 amino acids. Here the CDR3 DNA reads TGTGCCAGCAGCTCCGGACTAGCGAACGGGGAGCTGTTTTTT. Translating it yields CASSSGLANGELFF.

The chain carries TRBV19 and TRBJ1-5, with unresolved D. The CDR3 loop spans 15 amino acids. Germline lookup yields CDR1 LNHDA and CDR2 SQIVND (reference sequence). V lost 0 bases, J lost 4 bases, and 10 bases lay in between. The CDR3 spells CASSIEGNNNQPQHF. CDR3 DNA sequence: TGTGCCAGTAGTATAGAGGGGAACAATAATCAGCCCCAGCATTTT. The full variable domain, completed using reference TRBV19 and TRBJ1-5, is DGGITQSPKYLFRKEGQNVTLSCEQNLNHDAMYWYRQDPGQGLRLIYYSQIVNDFQKGDIAEGYSVSREKKESFPLTVTSAQKNPTAFYLCASSIEGNNNQPQHFGDGTRLSIL.

The chain couples TRBV10-2 to TRBJ2-7, with D possibly matching TRBD1 (6 bases). This CDR3 has 13 residues. The V end lost 10 bases, the J end lost 0 bases, and 13 bases lay between the germline ends. Germline-derived CDR1 and CDR2 are WSHSY and SAAADI. The CDR3 DNA follows: TGCGCCATAACAGGGCGCGACTCCTACGAGCAGTACTTC. It is translated as CAITGRDSYEQYF.

V gene TRBV6-5 combines with J gene TRBJ2-7, with D perhaps TRBD2 (6 bases). The V end was cut by 0 bases, the J end by 7 bases, with 13 bases between. The CDR3 has 14 amino acids. Looked up from germline, CDR1 is MNHEY and CDR2 is SVGAGI. The CDR3 sequence is CASSYSTGTREQYF. The CDR3 DNA reads as TGTGCCAGCAGTTACTCAACCGGGACTCGAGAGCAGTACTTC.